The 23 T cell receptor beta chains listed next were all sequenced from one sample in a study of T-cell memory formation after mild COVID-19. TCRdb passed the 5' RACE reads through MiXCR, listing each CDR3 protein once. The table shows a few hundred thousand distinct CDR3 sequences, with roughly 21% occurring only once. The sample consisted of PBMCs or a T cell subset sorted from them (not recorded which). The receptors stem from an adult woman who had mild COVID-19 (a few samples of this study predate the infection). Cell type and time point are not known.

V gene TRBV3-1 combines with J gene TRBJ1-1; a weak D match, TRBD1 (6 bases). The germline gives CDR1 LGHDT, CDR2 YNNKEL (reference sequence). The CDR3 runs to 12 residues. V was clipped by 4 bases and J by 11 bases, with 14 bases between them. The CDR3, as DNA: TGTGCCAGCAGCCGTAGGGGGACTCAGGCTTTCTTT. It yields the protein CASSRRGTQAFF.

The CDR3 spells CASSWRTRGEQYF. The CDR3 DNA reads TGTGCCAGCAGTTGGCGGACGAGGGGCGAGCAGTACTTC. The chain recombines TRBV12-3 or TRBV12-4 with TRBJ2-7; the D gene could be TRBD1 or TRBD2 (5 bases each). This CDR3 comprises 13 residues. The V end was cut by 4 bases, the J end by 6 bases, with 13 bases between.

In this sample, this clonotype turned up a few times. The chain has TRBV6-5 and TRBJ2-7; 8 nucleotides match TRBD1. CDR3 length: 14 amino acids. Germline V gives CDR1 MNHEY, CDR2 SVGAGI. With V trimmed by 7 bases and J by 0 bases, 5 bases remained unmatched. CDR3 nucleotides: TGTGCCAGCACTCCGGGACAGGCCTCCTACGAGCAGTACTTC. Its translation: CASTPGQASYEQYF.

The sample holds a few counts of this clonotype. The genes are TRBV7-2 and TRBJ2-1; TRBD2 matches 12 bases. The CDR3 is 17 residues long. J was trimmed by 5 bases and V by 5 bases; bases with no gene match: 10. CDR1 is SGHTA and CDR2 is FQGNSA in the germline V gene. The CDR3 region has the DNA TGTGCCAGCAGCATAACCGGGACTAGCGGGTTTAACAATGAGCAGTTCTTC. Amino acids: CASSITGTSGFNNEQFF.

Only a few counts were recorded for this clonotype. J is TRBJ2-7 and V is TRBV28, with 12 positions matching TRBD2. The CDR3 covers 16 residues. The ends lost 2 bases at V and 3 bases at J; junction bases unmatched: 5. Germline loops: CDR1 MDHEN, CDR2 SYDVKM. The CDR3 DNA reads TGTGCCAGCAGTTTAGCCTCTAGCGGGGGGGACTACGAGCAGTACTTC. Its translation is CASSLASSGGDYEQYF.

This clonotype was counted only a few times. The rearrangement links TRBV18 to TRBJ1-2, with D possibly TRBD1 on 5 matching bases. The germline V gene encodes CDR1 KGHSH and CDR2 LQKENI. The CDR3 contains 12 residues. Trimming stripped 6 bases from V and 7 bases from J, with 12 bases between. CDR3: CASSPPGPGYTF. Written as DNA, the CDR3 is TGTGCCAGCTCCCCTCCAGGGCCTGGCTACACCTTC.

This clonotype has just a few counts. This chain uses TRBV12-3 or TRBV12-4 with TRBJ2-5, with 15 bases aligning to TRBD2. The ends lost 1 base at V and 4 bases at J; junction bases unmatched: 1. CDR3 length: 16 amino acids. In DNA form, the CDR3 reads TGTGCCAGCAGTTTAGGGGGACTAGCGGGAGGAGAGACCCAGTACTTC. Its translation: CASSLGGLAGGETQYF.

The chain joins TRBV20-1 to TRBJ2-5, with TRBD2 identical over 9 bases. This CDR3 comprises 16 residues. Germline V gene sequence: CDR1 DFQATT, CDR2 SNEGSKA (reference sequence). V was clipped by 6 bases and J by 5 bases; unmatched bases: 16. DNA of the CDR3: TGCAGTGCCGCCGGAGGTAGCGGGAGTTTTAGCGAGACCCAGTACTTC. Amino acid sequence: CSAAGGSGSFSETQYF.

The chain couples TRBV2 to TRBJ1-5, with D perhaps matching TRBD1 (5 bases). The CDR3 extends over 14 amino acids. V lost 4 bases, J lost 1 base, and 8 bases lay in between. CDR1 is SNHLY and CDR2 is FYNNEI in the germline V gene. The CDR3 DNA sequence: TGTGCCAGCAGTGCGTGGGGCAGCAATCAGCCCCAGCATTTT. It yields the protein CASSAWGSNQPQHF.

The J gene is TRBJ2-1, the V gene TRBV15; 8 nucleotides line up with TRBD2. This CDR3 is 22 amino acids long. Trimming removed 0 bases from V and 3 bases from J; junction bases left unmatched: 22. Germline V gene sequence: CDR1 LNHNV, CDR2 YYDKDF (reference sequence). CDR3 coding DNA: TGTGCCACCAGCAGAGATTGGGTCGGGCCTAGCGGGTATGATCTGATCTACAATGAGCAGTTCTTC. It specifies CATSRDWVGPSGYDLIYNEQFF.

The rearrangement uses TRBV29-1 and TRBJ2-5, with 7 bases fitting TRBD1. The germline V gene has CDR1 SQVTM and CDR2 ANQGSEA. Unmatched junction bases numbered 4, after V lost 0 bases and J lost 3 bases. CDR3 length equals 14 residues. CDR3 in DNA: TGCAGCGTTGAAGATCCCGACAGGGAAGAGACCCAGTACTTC. Protein: CSVEDPDREETQYF.

This clonotype was observed a few times. The chain links TRBV10-3 to TRBJ2-5; TRBD1 matches 9 bases. J was trimmed by 1 base and V by 4 bases; bases with no gene match: 1. The germline V gene encodes CDR1 ENHRY and CDR2 SYGVKD. The CDR3 runs to 14 residues. The CDR3 nucleotides read TGTGCCATCAGTGTGGGACAGGGCCAAGAGACCCAGTACTTC. Translation: CAISVGQGQETQYF.

In its sample, this clonotype was seen a few times. This chain links TRBV25-1 with TRBJ1-5; possibly TRBD1 for D (5 bases). Trimming stripped 3 bases from V and 6 bases from J, with 12 bases between. Germline V lookup: CDR1 MGHDK, CDR2 SYGVNS. The CDR3 sequence is 14 residues long. The CDR3 DNA reads as TGTGCCAGCAGTGAGGGGGGGGTAGGTCAGCCCCAGCATTTT. This codes for CASSEGGVGQPQHF.

V and J are TRBV7-9 and TRBJ2-1, with TRBD2 matching 13 bases. V was clipped by 3 bases and J by 3 bases; unmatched bases: 8. The germline V gene has CDR1 SEHNR and CDR2 FQNEAQ (reference sequence). The CDR3 extends over 18 amino acids. CDR3 sequence: CASSFTSGRAQNYNEQFF. Here the CDR3 DNA reads TGTGCCAGCAGCTTTACTAGCGGGAGGGCCCAAAACTACAATGAGCAGTTCTTC. Supplemented by reference TRBV7-9 and TRBJ2-1, the full variable domain reads DTGVSQNPRHKITKRGQNVTFRCDPISEHNRLYWYRQTLGQGPEFLTYFQNEAQLEKSRLLSDRFSAERPKGSFSTLEIQRTEQGDSAMYLCASSFTSGRAQNYNEQFFGPGTRLTVL.

The chain combines TRBV5-1 with TRBJ2-3; possibly TRBD2 for D (7 bases). The CDR3 extends over 14 amino acids. Between the trimmed V and J ends, which lost 3 bases and 4 bases, there was a span of 12 bases. Germline CDR1 reads SGHRS; CDR2 reads YFSETQ. The CDR3: CASSSRGRADTQYF. DNA of the CDR3: TGCGCCAGCAGCTCGCGGGGGCGGGCAGATACGCAGTATTTT.

This clonotype was observed a few times. The chain couples TRBV7-9 to TRBJ2-4; D not resolved. The germline V gene encodes CDR1 SEHNR and CDR2 FQNEAQ (reference sequence). There are 13 residues in the CDR3. Trimming removed 6 bases from V and 7 bases from J, with 13 bases in between. The CDR3, as DNA: TGTGCCAGCAGTATAGACGGGTACAACATTCAGTACTTC. Translated: CASSIDGYNIQYF.

This sequence joins TRBV7-9 and TRBJ2-3; the match to TRBD2 covers 10 bases. After removal of 5 bases from V and 5 bases from J, the junction contained 4 bases not matched to a gene. There are 14 residues in the CDR3. Germline CDR1 and CDR2: SEHNR and FQNEAQ (reference sequence). This CDR3 is CASSPSGGLDTQYF. Written as DNA, the CDR3 is TGTGCCAGCAGCCCTAGCGGGGGATTAGATACGCAGTATTTT.

This clonotype was detected only a few times. V gene TRBV7-9 combines with J gene TRBJ2-3; 9 nucleotides align to TRBD1. With 2 bases clipped from V and 2 bases from J, the junction kept 2 bases outside the gene matches. Germline CDR1 SEHNR, CDR2 FQNEAQ (reference sequence). The CDR3 covers 15 residues. CDR3 sequence (DNA): TGTGCCAGCAGCTTACGGGACAGGGCCACAGATACGCAGTATTTT. Amino acids: CASSLRDRATDTQYF.

The chain has TRBV15 and TRBJ2-3, with TRBD2 matching over 10 bases. CDR3 length: 17 amino acids. CDR1 LNHNV and CDR2 YYDKDF come from the germline V gene (reference sequence). With V trimmed by 0 bases and J by 1 base, 4 bases remained unmatched. This CDR3 reads CATSRDPSGRGTDTQYF. CDR3 DNA sequence: TGTGCCACCAGCAGAGACCCTAGCGGGAGAGGCACAGATACGCAGTATTTT.

The chain carries TRBV5-1 and TRBJ2-6; D remains ambiguous. The germline V and J ends were trimmed by 5 bases and 1 base, with 19 bases remaining between them. CDR3 length equals 18 residues. Germline CDR1 is SGHRS and CDR2 is YFSETQ. Here the CDR3 reads CASSPIGGQYSGANVLTF. The CDR3 bases are TGCGCCAGCAGTCCCATAGGTGGGCAGTATTCTGGGGCCAACGTCCTGACTTTC.

This clonotype was detected a few times. The CDR3 region is CASSVTPGLAATDTQYF. In DNA, the CDR3 is TGTGCCAGCAGCGTAACTCCGGGACTAGCAGCCACAGATACGCAGTATTTT. V gene TRBV9 combines with J gene TRBJ2-3, with 9 positions matching TRBD2. V lost 1 base and J lost 2; bases outside the gene matches: 8. The CDR3 covers 17 residues. CDR1 and CDR2 (germline): SGDLS, YYNGEE.

This clonotype was counted once. The CDR3: CASVRPGYEKLFF. As DNA, the CDR3 is TGTGCCAGTGTGCGCCCCGGTTATGAAAAACTGTTTTTT. The genes are TRBV19 and TRBJ1-4; no firm D call. Germline CDR1 reads LNHDA; CDR2 reads SQIVND (reference sequence). This CDR3 contains 13 residues. Trimming removed 8 bases at V and 6 bases at J, with 13 bases between.

V and J are TRBV7-2 and TRBJ1-1; D is uncertain. The CDR3 covers 13 residues. Germline CDR1 reads SGHTA; CDR2 reads FQGNSA. Trimming pared 0 bases from V and 6 bases from J, leaving 8 bases between. Written as DNA, the CDR3 is TGTGCCAGCAGCTTAGCAGGGTCCCCTGAAGCTTTCTTT. Translated, it gives CASSLAGSPEAFF.